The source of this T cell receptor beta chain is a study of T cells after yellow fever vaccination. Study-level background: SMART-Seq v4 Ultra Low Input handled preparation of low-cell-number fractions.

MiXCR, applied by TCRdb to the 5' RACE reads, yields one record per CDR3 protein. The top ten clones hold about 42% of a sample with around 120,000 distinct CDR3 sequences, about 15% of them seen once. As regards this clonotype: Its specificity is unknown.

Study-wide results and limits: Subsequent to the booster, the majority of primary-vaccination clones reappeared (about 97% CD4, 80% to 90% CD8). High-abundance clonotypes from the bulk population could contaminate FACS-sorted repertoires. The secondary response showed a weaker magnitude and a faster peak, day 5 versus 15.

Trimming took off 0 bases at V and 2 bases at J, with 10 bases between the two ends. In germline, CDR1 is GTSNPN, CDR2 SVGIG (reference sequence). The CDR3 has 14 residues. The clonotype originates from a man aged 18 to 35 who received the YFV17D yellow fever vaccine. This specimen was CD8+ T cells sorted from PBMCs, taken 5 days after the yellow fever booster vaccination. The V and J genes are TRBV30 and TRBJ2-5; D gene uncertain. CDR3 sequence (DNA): TGTGCCTGGAGTGTAGTCAGAGATCAAGAGACCCAGTACTTC. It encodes CAWSVVRDQETQYF. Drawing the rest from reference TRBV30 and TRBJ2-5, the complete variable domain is SQTIHQWPATLVQPVGSPLSLECTVEGTSNPNLYWYRQAAGRGLQLLFYSVGIGQISSEVPQNLSASRPQDRQFILSSKKLLLSDSGFYLCAWSVVRDQETQYFGPGTRLLVL.